The 23 T cell receptor beta chains in this list originate from one sample, sequenced in a study of post-analysis software for immune sequencing data. General observations from the study: The five TRBV segments detected at higher frequency in patients than in controls included TRBV5-6, TRBV5-1 and TRBV20-1.

The authors incorporated unique molecular identifiers into the TCR beta cDNA libraries. From the PCR reads, TCRdb called clonotypes with MiXCR, one entry per CDR3 protein. The sample has about 680,000 distinct CDR3 sequences; approximately 60% are singletons. No cognate antigen is known for these TCRs. Source material: blood. Source of these receptors: a girl aged 2 to 10 with multiple sclerosis.

The chain recombines TRBV9 with TRBJ2-1, with TRBD1 identical over 7 bases. Germline lookup yields CDR1 SGDLS and CDR2 YYNGEE. V trimming: 2 bases; J trimming: 4 bases; junction bases outside the gene matches: 9. This CDR3 comprises 16 residues. The CDR3 region has the DNA TGTGCCAGCAGCGTCCCCAGGGGGTCCCCTTACAATGAGCAGTTCTTC. Translation gives CASSVPRGSPYNEQFF.

The V call is TRBV14, the J call TRBJ2-1, with 10 bases fitting TRBD1. The length of the CDR3 is 16 residues. Trimming at V came to 5 bases and at J to 3 bases, leaving 7 bases not matched to a gene. The V gene's germline CDR1 is SGHDN and CDR2 FVKESK. CDR3 amino acids: CASSRGTGAYYNEQFF. CDR3 DNA sequence: TGTGCCAGCAGCAGAGGGACAGGGGCGTACTACAATGAGCAGTTCTTC.

The chain combines TRBV29-1 with TRBJ2-5, with D uncertain. The germline CDR1 and CDR2 sequences are SQVTM and ANQGSEA. The CDR3 runs to 12 residues. V gave up 5 bases and J gave up 2 bases, with 9 bases separating them. This chain's CDR3 is CSVLGLQETQYF. In DNA form, the CDR3 reads TGCAGCGTTTTAGGGCTTCAAGAGACCCAGTACTTC.

This clonotype showed up many times. The chain is built from TRBV7-3 and TRBJ2-1; the match to TRBD2 covers 9 bases. Trimming at V came to 1 base and at J to 2 bases, leaving 9 bases not matched to a gene. Per the germline V gene, CDR1 is SGHTA and CDR2 is FQGTGA. The CDR3 consists of 18 residues. The CDR3 DNA reads as TGTGCCAGCAGCTTAATGGCTAGCGGGGAGGACACCTACAATGAGCAGTTCTTC. Translation: CASSLMASGEDTYNEQFF.

The V gene is TRBV20-1, the J gene TRBJ2-1, with D tentatively TRBD2 (6 bases). V was trimmed by 0 bases and J by 10 bases, leaving 13 bases between them. Germline values: CDR1 DFQATT, CDR2 SNEGSKA (reference sequence). CDR3 size: 13 residues. The CDR3 DNA follows: TGCAGTGCTAGAGAGACTAGGCGGTCGGAGCAGTTCTTC. It codes for CSARETRRSEQFF.

This clonotype was counted between two and nine times. This chain uses TRBV29-1 with TRBJ2-1; D remains ambiguous. The CDR3 totals 16 residues. V dropped 3 bases and J dropped 0 bases, with 15 bases sitting between them. The germline V gene encodes CDR1 SQVTM and CDR2 ANQGSEA. The CDR3 DNA is TGCAGCGTTGAGGCCACAAAGATGAGCTCCTACAATGAGCAGTTCTTC. Translating it yields CSVEATKMSSYNEQFF.

This clonotype was counted between two and nine times. CDR3 sequence: CSAEQGESYGYTF. CDR3 in DNA: TGCAGTGCTGAACAGGGGGAGAGCTATGGCTACACCTTC. The rearrangement joins TRBV20-1 to TRBJ1-2, with TRBD1 matching 8 bases. The CDR3 totals 13 residues. The trim removed 5 bases at V and 4 bases at J, leaving 6 bases unmatched. The germline gives CDR1 DFQATT, CDR2 SNEGSKA (reference sequence).

This clonotype has more than one count but fewer than ten. In DNA, the CDR3 is TGTGCCAGCAGTTATAGGCAGGGGAGAGGGATCGGGGAGCTGTTTTTT. It encodes CASSYRQGRGIGELFF. V usage is TRBV6-5 and J usage is TRBJ2-2; tentative D call: TRBD1 (6 bases). The germline CDR1 and CDR2 sequences are MNHEY and SVGAGI. The CDR3 covers 16 residues. The ends were cut back, 3 bases at V and 7 bases at J, with 18 bases in the middle.

The chain carries TRBV18 and TRBJ1-4; D ambiguous. The length of the CDR3 is 13 residues. V lost 6 bases and J 5 bases, leaving 10 bases between the germline ends. In germline, CDR1 is KGHSH, CDR2 LQKENI. The CDR3 loop reads CASSRGRNEKLFF. The CDR3 DNA reads TGTGCCAGCTCCCGCGGACGGAATGAAAAACTGTTTTTT.

This clonotype appeared a few times. The V call is TRBV6-5, the J call TRBJ2-3; 9 bases map to TRBD1. This CDR3 has 14 amino acids. The V gene end was trimmed by 5 bases and the J gene end by 3 bases; junction bases not matched to a gene: 3. Per the germline V gene, CDR1 is MNHEY and CDR2 is SVGAGI. Here the CDR3 reads CASSGTGSTDTQYF. The CDR3 DNA sequence: TGTGCCAGCAGTGGGACAGGGTCGACAGATACGCAGTATTTT.

This clonotype was found a few times. The rearrangement uses TRBV6-1 and TRBJ1-2, with 9 bases lining up with TRBD1. Looked up from germline, CDR1 is MNHNS and CDR2 is SASEGT. V was pared by 4 bases and J by 4 bases, with 7 bases of the junction left unmatched. There are 15 residues in the CDR3. The CDR3 bases are TGTGCCAGCAGTGTATCGACAGGGGGAGCCTATGGCTACACCTTC. It specifies CASSVSTGGAYGYTF.

This clonotype turned up a few times. The chain links TRBV3-1 to TRBJ1-5; D unresolved. In germline, CDR1 is LGHDT, CDR2 YNNKEL (reference sequence). This CDR3 spans 13 amino acids. V lost 3 bases and J 7 bases, leaving 10 bases between the germline ends. CDR3 residues: CASSQGFRQPQHF. The CDR3 DNA follows: TGTGCCAGCAGCCAGGGGTTCCGCCAGCCCCAGCATTTT.

This rearrangement joins TRBV2 to TRBJ2-5, with D tentatively TRBD2 (6 bases). Germline CDR1 and CDR2: SNHLY and FYNNEI. Trimming cost V 6 bases and J 2 bases, with 13 bases left between them. The CDR3 is made up of 14 amino acids. CDR3 in amino acids: CASSVGTRQETQYF. Here the CDR3 DNA reads TGTGCCAGCAGCGTCGGGACTCGACAAGAGACCCAGTACTTC.

This clonotype was detected many times. The chain is built from TRBV24-1 and TRBJ2-1; 8 nucleotides line up with TRBD1. With V trimmed by 1 base and J by 6 bases, 1 base remained unmatched. Germline loops: CDR1 KGHDR, CDR2 SFDVKD. The CDR3 is made up of 14 amino acids. This chain's CDR3 is CATSDLTGGNEQFF. The DNA of the CDR3 is TGTGCCACCAGTGATTTAACAGGGGGCAATGAGCAGTTCTTC.

V and J are TRBV7-2 and TRBJ2-5; 13 bases agree with TRBD2. V was clipped by 5 bases and J by 6 bases; unmatched bases: 18. The CDR3 totals 19 residues. Germline CDR1 and CDR2: SGHTA and FQGNSA. The CDR3 DNA reads as TGTGCCAGCAGCCGACTCAGGGGTGACTCGACTAGCGGGAGGCAGACCCAGTACTTC. Translation gives CASSRLRGDSTSGRQTQYF.

V gene TRBV12-3 or TRBV12-4 combines with J gene TRBJ1-1; possibly TRBD1 for D (5 bases). This CDR3 has 15 amino acids. Trimming took 4 bases from V and 5 from J, leaving 17 bases between them. For the CDR3, the DNA is TGTGCCAGCAGTTCCTCGTGGGGGATGGGGACTGAAGCTTTCTTT. Translation gives CASSSSWGMGTEAFF.

The chain employs TRBV7-2 and TRBJ2-3; perhaps TRBD1 as D (8 bases). Trimming pared 6 bases from V and 3 bases from J, leaving 16 bases between. CDR1 and CDR2 (germline): SGHTA, FQGNSA. This CDR3 contains 15 residues. The CDR3 DNA is TGTGCCAGCAGTGCCGACAGGGGAGGGACAGATACGCAGTATTTT. This gives the protein CASSADRGGTDTQYF.

On this clonotype itself: The junction differs from germline at one of its ends, possibly a read error. The CDR3 region is CASSVAGGRSSTDTQYF. The CDR3, as DNA: TGTGCCAGCAGCGTAGCAGGGGGACGTTCTAGCACAGATACGCAGTATTTT. The chain links TRBV7-9 to TRBJ2-3; TRBD1 agrees at 7 bases. Germline CDR1 is SEHNR and CDR2 is FQNEAQ (reference sequence). This CDR3 is 17 amino acids long.

The sample holds a few counts of this clonotype. The gene calls are TRBV3-1 and TRBJ2-1; TRBD2 agrees at 8 bases. Germline CDR1 LGHDT, CDR2 YNNKEL (reference sequence). The ends lost 5 bases at V and 9 bases at J; junction bases unmatched: 15. This CDR3 has 16 residues. The CDR3 DNA is TGTGCCAGCAGCTCATCGACCACGGGAGGGCCCGGTGAGCAGTTCTTC. Protein sequence: CASSSSTTGGPGEQFF.

The CDR3 region has the DNA TGTGCCAGCAGCGCCCCACCCGGGCAGTTGGGCTACGAGCAGTACTTC. Protein sequence: CASSAPPGQLGYEQYF. The rearrangement joins TRBV9 to TRBJ2-7; D unclear. CDR1 is SGDLS and CDR2 is YYNGEE in the germline V gene. The V gene lost 3 bases and the J gene lost 3 bases, with 19 bases spanning the gap. This CDR3 is built from 16 residues.

This clonotype turned up a few times. V is TRBV29-1 and J is TRBJ2-1, with 8 bases matching TRBD2. From germline, CDR1 is SQVTM and CDR2 ANQGSEA. Trimming cost V 7 bases and J 6 bases; bases outside gene matches: 14. The CDR3 is 15 amino acids. Here the CDR3 DNA reads TGCAGCGCTGCGGGGGGCGGGAGCGGGGGCAATGAGCAGTTCTTC. Amino acid sequence: CSAAGGGSGGNEQFF.

J is TRBJ1-5 and V is TRBV10-3; perhaps TRBD1 as D (6 bases). Germline V gives CDR1 ENHRY, CDR2 SYGVKD. Trimming took 4 bases from V and 6 from J, leaving 10 bases between them. CDR3 size: 13 residues. CDR3 protein: CAISAGEGQPQHF. CDR3 nucleotides: TGTGCCATCAGTGCAGGGGAAGGTCAGCCCCAGCATTTT.

The V and J genes are TRBV20-1 and TRBJ2-1; D may be TRBD1 (6 bases). This CDR3 comprises 14 residues. The germline V gene encodes CDR1 DFQATT and CDR2 SNEGSKA (reference sequence). V lost 6 bases and J 6 bases, leaving 18 bases between the germline ends. CDR3 amino acids: CSADPWTDTNEQFF. CDR3 bases: TGCAGTGCAGACCCGTGGACAGACACCAATGAGCAGTTCTTC.